The 9 T cell receptor beta chains below come from one sample, sequenced in a study of response to subunit inactivated influenza vaccine. Each CDR3 protein is one row after TCRdb ran MiXCR on the RT-PCR reads. The repertoire holds over 800,000 distinct CDR3 sequences, with less than 25% as singletons. This specimen was PBMCs from blood, taken less than 6 days after vaccination. The receptors stem from a man aged 50-59 years who received an inactivated influenza vaccine.

The rearrangement uses TRBV4-3 and TRBJ1-4; the D gene is possibly TRBD1 (5 bases). V shed 1 base and J shed 7 bases, with 16 bases lying between them. The germline gives CDR1 LGHNA, CDR2 YSLEER. The CDR3 extends over 16 amino acids. As DNA, the CDR3 is TGCGCCAGCAGCCAAGGTCCCAGGGCGCAGGGTGAAAAACTGTTTTTT. This codes for CASSQGPRAQGEKLFF.

This clonotype was detected only a few times. The chain is built from TRBV11-1 and TRBJ2-1; TRBD1 matches 8 bases. Germline V CDR1 and CDR2: SGHAT, FQDESV (reference sequence). The V gene end was trimmed by 7 bases and the J gene end by 7 bases; junction bases not matched to a gene: 21. The length of the CDR3 is 18 residues. CDR3 DNA: TGTGCCAGCACCCCAGGGAGCCTTAGGACAGGGTCACGGAATGAGCAGTTCTTC. Translation: CASTPGSLRTGSRNEQFF.

The chain links TRBV18 to TRBJ2-7; TRBD2 is a possible D gene (5 bases). This CDR3 region has 13 residues. V was pared by 5 bases and J by 4 bases, with 12 bases between. The V gene's germline CDR1 is KGHSH and CDR2 LQKENI. CDR3 region: CASSSGMSYEQYF. Here the CDR3 DNA reads TGTGCCAGCTCATCGGGGATGAGTTACGAGCAGTACTTC.

Only a few counts were recorded for this clonotype. The J gene is TRBJ2-3, the V gene TRBV5-1, with TRBD1 matching 7 bases. The V and J ends lost 3 bases and 4 bases, in that order; junction bases with no gene match: 8. CDR3 length equals 15 residues. Germline V lookup: CDR1 SGHRS, CDR2 YFSETQ. The CDR3 here is CASSSTTGTADTQYF. CDR3 sequence (DNA): TGCGCCAGCAGCTCCACGACAGGGACGGCAGATACGCAGTATTTT.

The chain uses TRBV20-1 and TRBJ2-7; TRBD1 is a possible D gene (5 bases). V lost 6 bases and J 7 bases, leaving 16 bases between the germline ends. Per germline, CDR1 DFQATT and CDR2 SNEGSKA (reference sequence). This CDR3 has 12 amino acids. CDR3 sequence reads: CSAAPPGKEQYF. The CDR3 DNA follows: TGCAGTGCCGCACCGCCAGGGAAAGAGCAGTACTTC.

The chain uses TRBV9 and TRBJ2-2; 7 bases line up with TRBD2. CDR3 length: 18 residues. Per germline, CDR1 SGDLS and CDR2 YYNGEE. V dropped 4 bases and J dropped 2; count of bases not matched to a gene: 14. CDR3 in amino acids: CASSPTWTRRRNTGELFF. The CDR3 DNA is TGTGCCAGCAGCCCGACTTGGACTAGGCGACGCAACACCGGGGAGCTGTTTTTT. The complete variable domain, with remaining parts taken from reference TRBV9 and TRBJ2-2, reads DSGVTQTPKHLITATGQRVTLRCSPRSGDLSVYWYQQSLDQGLQFLIQYYNGEERAKGNILERFSAQQFPDLHSELNLSSLELGDSALYFCASSPTWTRRRNTGELFFGEGSRLTVL.

This clonotype has just a few counts. The chain links TRBV7-9 to TRBJ2-7, with D perhaps matching TRBD2 (5 bases). The ends were cut back, 2 bases at V and 3 bases at J, with 11 bases in the middle. The CDR3 totals 14 residues. The germline V gene encodes CDR1 SEHNR and CDR2 FQNEAQ (reference sequence). This CDR3 is CASSLMAEGYEQYF. The DNA of the CDR3 is TGTGCCAGCAGCTTAATGGCTGAGGGCTACGAGCAGTACTTC.

The chain combines TRBV28 with TRBJ1-4, with 8 bases lining up with TRBD1. The germline V gene encodes CDR1 MDHEN and CDR2 SYDVKM. After removal of 2 bases from V and 3 bases from J, the junction contained 5 bases not matched to a gene. There are 16 residues in the CDR3. The CDR3 DNA reads as TGTGCCAGCAGTTTACCCCAGGGGGCTGCTAATGAAAAACTGTTTTTT. Its translation: CASSLPQGAANEKLFF.

This sequence joins TRBV15 and TRBJ1-2, with TRBD1 identical over 12 bases. From germline, CDR1 is LNHNV and CDR2 YYDKDF (reference sequence). The CDR3 is 15 amino acids. V shed 5 bases and J 4 bases; nucleotides not matched to a gene: 5. CDR3 sequence: CATSGTGGNFYGYTF. The CDR3 bases are TGTGCCACCAGCGGGACAGGGGGCAATTTCTATGGCTACACCTTC.